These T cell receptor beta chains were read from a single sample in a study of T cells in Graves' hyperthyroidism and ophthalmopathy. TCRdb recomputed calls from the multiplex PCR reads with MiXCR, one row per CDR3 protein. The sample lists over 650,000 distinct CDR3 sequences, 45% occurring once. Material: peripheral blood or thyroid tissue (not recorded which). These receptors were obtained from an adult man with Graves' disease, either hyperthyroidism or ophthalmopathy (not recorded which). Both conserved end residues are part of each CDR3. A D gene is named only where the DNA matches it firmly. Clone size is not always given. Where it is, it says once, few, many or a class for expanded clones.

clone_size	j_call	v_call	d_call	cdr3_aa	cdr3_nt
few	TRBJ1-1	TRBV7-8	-	CASSLSGTLTEAFF	TGTGCCAGCAGCCTTTCCGGGACACTCACTGAAGCTTTCTTT
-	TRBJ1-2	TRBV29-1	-	CSTPAYGYTF	TGCAGCACCCCTGCCTATGGCTACACCTTC
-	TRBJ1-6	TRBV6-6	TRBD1	CASSPQTGGRSPLHF	TGTGCCAGCTCACCCCAGACAGGGGGACGTTCACCCCTCCACTTT
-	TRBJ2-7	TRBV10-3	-	CAISLRGSGSGYEQYF	TGTGCCATCAGCCTAAGAGGGAGTGGGTCAGGGTACGAGCAGTACTTC
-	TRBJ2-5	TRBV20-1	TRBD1	CSAGDSWGLGQETQYF	TGCAGTGCTGGGGACAGTTGGGGCCTAGGTCAAGAGACCCAGTACTTC
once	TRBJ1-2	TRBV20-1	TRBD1	CSATDRGVGGYTF	TGCAGTGCCACGGACAGGGGTGTAGGTGGCTACACCTTC
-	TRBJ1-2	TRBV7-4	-	CASSFRDGIYGYTF	TGTGCCAGCAGCTTCCGGGACGGGATCTATGGCTACACCTTC
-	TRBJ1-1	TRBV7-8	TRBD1	CASSRRQGYEAFF	TGTGCCAGCAGCAGACGACAGGGATATGAAGCTTTCTTT
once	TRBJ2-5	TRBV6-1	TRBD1	CASSAGQGQPKETQYF	TGTGCCAGCAGTGCTGGTCAGGGACAGCCTAAAGAGACCCAGTACTTC
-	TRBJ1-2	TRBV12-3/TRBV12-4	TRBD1	CASRTTGEDGYTF	TGTGCCAGCAGGACGACAGGGGAAGATGGCTACACCTTC
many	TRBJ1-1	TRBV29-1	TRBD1	CSVMDRDTEAFF	TGCAGCGTAATGGACAGGGACACTGAAGCTTTCTTT
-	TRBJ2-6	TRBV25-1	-	CASSAWDLSSGANVLTF	TGTGCCAGCAGTGCTTGGGACCTAAGCTCTGGGGCCAACGTCCTGACTTTC
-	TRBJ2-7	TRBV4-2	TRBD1	CASSPRDRGNEQYF	TGTGCCAGCAGCCCCCGGGACAGAGGTAACGAGCAGTACTTC
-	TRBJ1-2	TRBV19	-	CASSIAGELYGYTF	TGTGCCAGTAGTATCGCGGGAGAACTCTATGGCTACACCTTC
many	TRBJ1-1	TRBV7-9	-	CASSFSAEAFF	TGTGCCAGCAGCTTTTCAGCTGAAGCTTTCTTT
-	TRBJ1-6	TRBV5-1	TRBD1	CASSTRTGKDNSPLHF	TGCGCCAGCAGCACACGGACAGGGAAGGATAATTCACCCCTCCACTTT